This is a list of T cell receptor beta chains from one sample in a study of a mutant IDH1 vaccine in newly diagnosed glioma. Which antigens these TCRs recognize remains unknown. TCRdb keeps only in-frame clones here, not all; method: immunoSEQ multiplex PCR. The data contain about 26,000 clones, roughly 85% of them singletons. The source material was PBMCs, sampled from a glioma patient whose treatment included an IDH1 peptide vaccine. These receptors originate from a man aged 30 to 45 with glioma. CDR3s include the opening cysteine and the closing phenylalanine or tryptophan. The order of the fields is D gene, CDR3 length, clone size, V gene, J gene, CDR3 protein, CDR3 DNA. The D gene is left open where the match is weak. The size field is filled for only some rows; it gives once, few, many or a size class.

d_call: TRBD2
cdr3_length: 18
clone_size: .
v_call: TRBV9
j_call: TRBJ2-3
cdr3_aa: CASSVAGVASGSTDTQYF
cdr3_nt: TGTGCCAGCAGCGTAGCCGGGGTGGCTAGCGGTAGCACAGATACGCAGTATTTT

d_call: .
cdr3_length: 15
clone_size: .
v_call: TRBV4-3
j_call: TRBJ1-1
cdr3_aa: CASSQDGTGGTEAFF
cdr3_nt: TGCGCCAGCAGCCAAGACGGTACAGGAGGTACTGAAGCTTTCTTT

d_call: TRBD1
cdr3_length: 14
clone_size: .
v_call: TRBV5-4
j_call: TRBJ2-7
cdr3_aa: CASSLGDSNYEQYF
cdr3_nt: TGTGCCAGCAGCTTGGGGGACAGCAACTACGAGCAGTACTTC

d_call: .
cdr3_length: 15
clone_size: few
v_call: TRBV5-1
j_call: TRBJ1-3
cdr3_aa: CASSLDSLSGNTIYF
cdr3_nt: TGCGCCAGCAGCTTGGATAGCCTCTCTGGAAACACCATATATTTT

d_call: TRBD2
cdr3_length: 15
clone_size: .
v_call: TRBV5-4
j_call: TRBJ2-7
cdr3_aa: CASSLRSGGYYEQYF
cdr3_nt: TGTGCCAGCAGCTTGCGGAGCGGGGGCTACTACGAGCAGTACTTC

d_call: .
cdr3_length: 15
clone_size: .
v_call: TRBV2
j_call: TRBJ2-7
cdr3_aa: CASSRLQVTTYEQYF
cdr3_nt: TGTGCCAGCAGCCGTTTACAGGTTACCACCTACGAGCAGTACTTC

d_call: TRBD1
cdr3_length: 17
clone_size: .
v_call: TRBV4-3
j_call: TRBJ1-2
cdr3_aa: CASSQGPLEDRGYGYTF
cdr3_nt: TGCGCCAGCAGCCAGGGACCTCTTGAGGACAGGGGCTATGGCTACACCTTC

d_call: .
cdr3_length: 10
clone_size: few
v_call: TRBV25-1
j_call: TRBJ1-5
cdr3_aa: CAVTNQPQHF
cdr3_nt: TGTGCCGTAACAAATCAGCCCCAGCATTTT

d_call: .
cdr3_length: 12
clone_size: .
v_call: TRBV6-6
j_call: TRBJ2-5
cdr3_aa: CASSYSAETQYF
cdr3_nt: TGTGCCAGCAGTTACTCGGCGGAGACCCAGTACTTC

d_call: .
cdr3_length: 12
clone_size: .
v_call: TRBV30
j_call: TRBJ2-5
cdr3_aa: CACRGSHETQYF
cdr3_nt: TGTGCCTGCAGGGGTTCGCACGAGACCCAGTACTTC

d_call: TRBD1
cdr3_length: 14
clone_size: medium-sized
v_call: TRBV7-9
j_call: TRBJ2-7
cdr3_aa: CASSHRGRVYEQYF
cdr3_nt: TGTGCCAGCAGCCACAGGGGAAGGGTCTACGAGCAGTACTTC

d_call: .
cdr3_length: 15
clone_size: once
v_call: TRBV7-8
j_call: TRBJ2-1
cdr3_aa: CASSLRKIGDNEQFF
cdr3_nt: TGTGCCAGCAGCTTACGCAAGATCGGGGACAATGAGCAGTTCTTC

d_call: TRBD1
cdr3_length: 15
clone_size: .
v_call: TRBV9
j_call: TRBJ1-3
cdr3_aa: CASSGGSGQGNTIYF
cdr3_nt: TGTGCCAGCAGCGGCGGGTCGGGACAGGGAAACACCATATATTTT

d_call: .
cdr3_length: 16
clone_size: few
v_call: TRBV6-1
j_call: TRBJ1-1
cdr3_aa: CASSGREVQMNTEAFF
cdr3_nt: TGTGCCAGCAGTGGACGGGAGGTTCAAATGAACACTGAAGCTTTCTTT

d_call: .
cdr3_length: 18
clone_size: once
v_call: TRBV23-1
j_call: TRBJ2-4
cdr3_aa: CASSQSWRLNLAKNIQYF
cdr3_nt: TGCGCCAGCAGTCAATCGTGGCGGCTCAATCTAGCCAAAAACATTCAGTACTTC

d_call: .
cdr3_length: 15
clone_size: .
v_call: TRBV19
j_call: TRBJ2-2
cdr3_aa: CASSMMSGNTGELFF
cdr3_nt: TGTGCCAGTAGTATGATGTCAGGGAACACCGGGGAGCTGTTTTTT

d_call: .
cdr3_length: 14
clone_size: .
v_call: TRBV6-6
j_call: TRBJ1-4
cdr3_aa: CASRPPGEDEKLFF
cdr3_nt: TGTGCCAGCAGGCCCCCGGGTGAGGATGAAAAACTGTTTTTT

d_call: TRBD1
cdr3_length: 16
clone_size: .
v_call: TRBV18
j_call: TRBJ1-1
cdr3_aa: CASSPLTGGADTEAFF
cdr3_nt: TGTGCCAGCTCACCCTTAACAGGGGGCGCGGACACTGAAGCTTTCTTT

d_call: .
cdr3_length: 11
clone_size: .
v_call: TRBV2
j_call: TRBJ2-1
cdr3_aa: CASSGADEQFF
cdr3_nt: TGTGCCAGCAGTGGGGCGGATGAGCAGTTCTTC

d_call: .
cdr3_length: 14
clone_size: .
v_call: TRBV5-1
j_call: TRBJ2-7
cdr3_aa: CASRPGGLTGEQYF
cdr3_nt: TGCGCCAGCCGGCCCGGGGGGCTGACGGGGGAGCAGTACTTC